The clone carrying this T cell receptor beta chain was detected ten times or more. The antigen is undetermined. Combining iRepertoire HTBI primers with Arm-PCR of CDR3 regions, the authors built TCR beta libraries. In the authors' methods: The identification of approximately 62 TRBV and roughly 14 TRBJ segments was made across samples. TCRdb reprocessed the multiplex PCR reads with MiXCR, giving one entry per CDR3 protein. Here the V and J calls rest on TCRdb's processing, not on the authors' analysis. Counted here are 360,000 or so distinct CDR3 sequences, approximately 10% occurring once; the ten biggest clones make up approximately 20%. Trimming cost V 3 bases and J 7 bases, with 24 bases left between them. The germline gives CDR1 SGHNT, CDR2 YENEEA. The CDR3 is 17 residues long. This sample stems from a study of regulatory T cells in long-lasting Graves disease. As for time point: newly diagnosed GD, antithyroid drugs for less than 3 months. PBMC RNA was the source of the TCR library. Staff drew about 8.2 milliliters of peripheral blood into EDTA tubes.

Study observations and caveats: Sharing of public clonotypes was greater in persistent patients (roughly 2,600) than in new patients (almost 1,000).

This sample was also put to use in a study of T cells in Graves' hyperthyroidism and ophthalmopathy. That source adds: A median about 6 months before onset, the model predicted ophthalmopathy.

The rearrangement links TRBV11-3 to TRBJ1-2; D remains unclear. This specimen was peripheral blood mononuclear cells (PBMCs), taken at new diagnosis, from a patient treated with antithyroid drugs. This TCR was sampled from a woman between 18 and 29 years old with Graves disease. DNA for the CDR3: TGTGCCAGCAGCTTTTGCGGTGGTCGGTACTGGGCGGGTGGCTACACCTTC. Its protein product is CASSFCGGRYWAGGYTF.